These T cell receptor beta chains were read from a single sample in a study of blood T cell repertoires in COVID-19. Generated by immunoSEQ multiplex PCR, the TCRdb table keeps only in-frame clones and is missing some. The sample consists of hundreds of thousands of clones, roughly 90% of them appearing once. Sequencing input: PBMCs or T cells enriched from blood (not recorded which). These receptors originate from a man in his 60s who had recovered from COVID-19. CDR3s leave out the opening cysteine and the closing phenylalanine or tryptophan.

ASSLNFVVSSEQY | TRBV27
ASSLARGTLTEAF | TRBV4-3
ASSMTGMNRNNEQF | TRBV5-1
ASSQGQRNTEAF | TRBV4-3
AWSTGRGENIQY | TRBV30
ATGSPYEQY | TRBV24-1
ATSLAIDEQY | TRBV2
ASSLGPGLAKRGEQF | TRBV5-1
ATSRDQQTNEKLF | TRBV15
ASRLVNEQF | TRBV6-5
ASSPKTGSQETQY | TRBV5-1
ASSQGLAEGAGSGELF | TRBV6-6
ASSYPRGADLTGELF | TRBV6-2/TRBV6-3
ASSPARSGNTIY | TRBV27
AWSPGLNTEAF | TRBV30
ASSQAGTGGSQPQH | TRBV3-1/TRBV3-2
ASSLLSGNYNEQF | TRBV5-5
ASSLGSIQNTEAF | TRBV5-1
ASSHGTDYGYT | TRBV18
ASSQDPPGGLVEKLF | TRBV4-2
ASSVFGNSPLH | TRBV9
ASSQVSDRVGYT | TRBV3-1/TRBV3-2
AWSVGVGVQPQH | TRBV30
ASSYLIEQY | TRBV6-2/TRBV6-3
ASSPGGRRDSNQPQH | TRBV23-1
ASSFSRNTEAF | TRBV6-5
ASSLSPGGTEAF | TRBV27
ASRKTSGLYEQY | TRBV19
ASSLSGGTTNEKLF | TRBV5-1
ATSDSTASYGYT | TRBV24-1
ASSLARGKPQH | TRBV5-5
SALGGRTNLYNEQF | TRBV29-1
ASSQQFTGGEQY | TRBV7-2
ASSRRSGTTNEKLF | TRBV3-1/TRBV3-2
ASSARGGSSGNTIY | TRBV2
SVYRGSTEAF | TRBV29-1
ASSLRSSGGPNTGELF | TRBV5-1
ASSTTGYSPLH | TRBV19
ASSLSYREGLYNEQF | TRBV7-3
ASSLELAGVNEQF | TRBV5-1
SVEEQGSYEQY | TRBV29-1
SVALAANTGELF | TRBV29-1
AISESRGRTNEQF | TRBV10-3
ASSLSPSLQETQY | TRBV7-3
ASRPASGGTGELF | TRBV2
ASSLSLNTGELF | TRBV7-9
ASSLIAGGARDTQY | TRBV7-2
ASSPTGGYGYT | TRBV18
ASSLLGQGSVGYT | TRBV5-8
ASSEGQGFGETQY | TRBV25-1
ATSQWGGTGELF | TRBV24-1
ASSEAGRAGNQPQH | TRBV25-1